Each of the 12 T cell receptor beta chains below was sequenced from the same sample in a study of blood T cell repertoires in COVID-19. The assay was immunoSEQ multiplex PCR, and TCRdb's table has in-frame clones only and misses some. The sample lists around 450,000 clones; roughly 89% were seen once. Sequencing was done on a sample of peripheral blood. Receptors originate from a woman aged 30 to 39 with acute or convalescent COVID-19.

Of note for this clone: Other nucleotide sequences from this sample produce the same CDR3. V gene TRBV14 combines with J gene TRBJ2-7; D not resolved. V gave up 0 bases and J gave up 0 bases, with 6 bases separating them. Germline V lookup: CDR1 SGHDN, CDR2 FVKESK. The CDR3 contains 14 residues. The CDR3 region is CASSQDLNSYEQYF. The CDR3 DNA reads TGTGCCAGCAGCCAAGATTTAAACTCCTACGAGCAGTACTTC.

The rearrangement joins TRBV9 to TRBJ2-3; 7 nucleotides line up with TRBD1. J gave up 1 base and V 0 bases, and 5 bases lay outside the gene matches. The CDR3 contains 16 residues. The germline V gene has CDR1 SGDLS and CDR2 YYNGEE. The CDR3 loop reads CASSVDLTGRTDTQYF. The CDR3 DNA sequence: TGTGCCAGCAGCGTAGATCTGACAGGGCGCACAGATACGCAGTATTTT.

The CDR3 spells CSVEQGPETQYF. As DNA, the CDR3 is TGCAGCGTAGAACAGGGGCCAGAGACCCAGTACTTC. J is TRBJ2-5 and V is TRBV29-1, with TRBD1 identical over 7 bases. There are 12 residues in the CDR3. Germline CDR1 is SQVTM and CDR2 is ANQGSEA. Trimming took 6 bases from V and 4 from J; bases not matched to a gene: 5.

V usage is TRBV28 and J usage is TRBJ1-5, with a possible D match to TRBD1 (5 bases). The V gene lost 3 bases and the J gene lost 5 bases, with 11 bases spanning the gap. Germline assignment: CDR1 MDHEN and CDR2 SYDVKM. The CDR3 has 14 residues. CDR3 in DNA: TGTGCCAGCAGTTTGCAGGGAACCTATCAGCCCCAGCATTTT. Protein sequence: CASSLQGTYQPQHF.

This clone appeared a few times. V gene TRBV9 combines with J gene TRBJ1-1; the D is unclear. The CDR3 has 16 amino acids. Looked up from germline, CDR1 is SGDLS and CDR2 is YYNGEE. Trimming pared 5 bases from V and 4 bases from J, leaving 21 bases between. CDR3: CASSSRGQNLGTEAFF. CDR3 bases: TGTGCCAGCAGTTCTCGCGGTCAGAACCTTGGCACTGAAGCTTTCTTT. Full variable domain (rest looked up from reference TRBV9 and TRBJ1-1): DSGVTQTPKHLITATGQRVTLRCSPRSGDLSVYWYQQSLDQGLQFLIQYYNGEERAKGNILERFSAQQFPDLHSELNLSSLELGDSALYFCASSSRGQNLGTEAFFGQGTRLTVV.

The chain is built from TRBV7-9 and TRBJ2-7; the match to TRBD1 covers 7 bases. Looked up from germline, CDR1 is SEHNR and CDR2 is FQNEAQ (reference sequence). J was trimmed by 4 bases and V by 0 bases; bases with no gene match: 3. The CDR3 contains 14 residues. CDR3 loop: CASSLATGAYEQYF. The CDR3 nucleotides read TGTGCCAGCAGCTTAGCTACAGGGGCTTACGAGCAGTACTTC.

The genes are TRBV14 and TRBJ2-1, with TRBD1 matching over 9 bases. Germline CDR1 is SGHDN and CDR2 is FVKESK. The length of the CDR3 is 18 residues. The V and J ends lost 5 bases and 4 bases, in that order; junction bases with no gene match: 15. The CDR3 is CASSTPFSGTGRYNEQFF. In DNA form, the CDR3 reads TGTGCCAGCAGCACTCCGTTTTCCGGGACAGGGAGATACAATGAGCAGTTCTTC.

The V and J genes are TRBV11-2 and TRBJ2-7; TRBD2 matches at 12 bases. The CDR3 covers 15 residues. Germline lookup yields CDR1 SGHAT and CDR2 FQNNGV. With V trimmed by 5 bases and J by 7 bases, 9 bases remained unmatched. CDR3 in amino acids: CASSRTSGAPGEQYF. As DNA, the CDR3 is TGTGCCAGCAGCAGGACTAGCGGGGCGCCCGGGGAGCAGTACTTC. The entire variable domain, with the rest obtained from reference TRBV11-2 and TRBJ2-7, is as follows: EAGVAQSPRYKIIEKRQSVAFWCNPISGHATLYWYQQILGQGPKLLIQFQNNGVVDDSQLPKDRFSAERLKGVDSTLKIQPAKLEDSAVYLCASSRTSGAPGEQYFGPGTRLTVT.

This chain connects TRBV7-2 to TRBJ1-3; D gene uncertain. In germline, CDR1 is SGHTA, CDR2 FQGNSA. Trimming stripped 4 bases from V and 2 bases from J, with 6 bases between. The CDR3 extends over 13 amino acids. In DNA, the CDR3 is TGTGCCAGCAGCTCCGCTACTGGAAACACCATATATTTT. This codes for CASSSATGNTIYF.

The gene calls are TRBV2 and TRBJ1-5; no clear D gene. Germline assignment: CDR1 SNHLY and CDR2 FYNNEI. The CDR3 consists of 14 residues. The CDR3 bases are TGTGCTACTCGAAAAGGGAGGAGCAATCAGCCCCAGCATTTT. It translates to CATRKGRSNQPQHF.

The rearrangement links TRBV5-5 to TRBJ1-3; the D is unclear. Trimming pared 2 bases from V and 0 bases from J, leaving 9 bases between. CDR1 is SGHKS and CDR2 is YYEKEE in the germline V gene (reference sequence). This CDR3 comprises 15 residues. In DNA form, the CDR3 reads TGTGCCAGCAGCTTCGATTTAGCCTCTGGAAACACCATATATTTT. Its protein product is CASSFDLASGNTIYF.

The chain uses TRBV6-2 or TRBV6-3 and TRBJ2-5; 11 bases map to TRBD1. Germline V lookup: CDR1 MNHEY, CDR2 SVGEGT. Germline trimming cut 6 bases from V and 5 bases from J; bases unmatched to any gene: 11. CDR3 length equals 16 residues. CDR3 loop: CASSVRTGGIWETQYF. CDR3 bases: TGTGCCAGCAGCGTACGGACAGGGGGCATATGGGAGACCCAGTACTTC.